Each of the 13 T cell receptor beta chains below was sequenced from the same sample in a study of early T cells in non-severe SARS-CoV-2 infection. TCRdb itself ran the 5' RACE reads through MiXCR, one entry per CDR3 protein. The table records more than 15,000 distinct CDR3 sequences, over 5.5% of them present only once. The material was whole blood, obtained at baseline. The receptors derive from an adult who was a healthcare worker with PCR-confirmed SARS-CoV-2 infection or an uninfected control (not recorded which).

This clonotype is medium-sized. This chain connects TRBV20-1 to TRBJ2-3; D unclear. The CDR3 contains 12 residues. Germline V gene sequence: CDR1 DFQATT, CDR2 SNEGSKA (reference sequence). V was trimmed by 0 bases and J by 5 bases, leaving 6 bases between them. For the CDR3, the DNA is TGCAGTGCTAGAGATCTTGGAGATACGCAGTATTTT. It encodes CSARDLGDTQYF.

Concerning this clonotype itself: One junction end disagrees with the germline gene, perhaps due to a read error. The chain links TRBV7-9 to TRBJ2-3; no clear D gene. This CDR3 has 13 amino acids. Germline assignment: CDR1 SEHNR and CDR2 FQNEAQ (reference sequence). CDR3 coding DNA: TGTGCCAGCAGCTTAAGCCCTAGTCAGGAAAACCCTTTT. As protein: CASSLSPSQENPF.

This sequence joins TRBV29-1 and TRBJ2-5; D is unclear. The CDR3 loop spans 10 amino acids. The germline V gene has CDR1 SQVTM and CDR2 ANQGSEA. V was cut by 6 bases and J by 5 bases, with 7 bases left in between. CDR3 nucleotide sequence: TGCAGCGTGCAGGAGGAGACCCAGTACTTC. This encodes CSVQEETQYF.

The chain couples TRBV6-5 to TRBJ2-1; possibly TRBD2 for D (5 bases). Germline CDR1 MNHEY, CDR2 SVGAGI. The CDR3 spans 15 residues. The ends were cut back, 0 bases at V and 6 bases at J, with 12 bases in the middle. The CDR3, as DNA: TGTGCCAGCAGTTACTCTCCGGGAAACCTCAATGAGCAGTTCTTC. As protein: CASSYSPGNLNEQFF.

This clonotype has ten or more counts. The rearrangement uses TRBV29-1 and TRBJ2-2; D unresolved. The CDR3 length is 15 residues. The germline V and J ends were trimmed by 0 bases and 0 bases, with 8 bases remaining between them. Per the germline V gene, CDR1 is SQVTM and CDR2 is ANQGSEA. The CDR3 sequence is CSVEESDANTGELFF. The CDR3 nucleotides read TGCAGCGTTGAAGAGTCCGACGCGAACACCGGGGAGCTGTTTTTT.

This clonotype was counted ten times or more. The CDR3: CASSHHRTGPNTGELFF. In DNA, the CDR3 is TGTGCCAGCAGCCACCACCGGACAGGGCCGAACACCGGGGAGCTGTTTTTT. J is TRBJ2-2 and V is TRBV11-1, with 8 bases matching TRBD1. The CDR3 has 17 residues. J gave up 0 bases and V 5 bases, and 8 bases lay outside the gene matches. Germline V CDR1 and CDR2: SGHAT, FQDESV (reference sequence).

This clonotype was detected many times. The chain uses TRBV2 and TRBJ2-3; D unresolved. Trimming took off 7 bases at V and 2 bases at J, with 10 bases between the two ends. CDR3 size: 13 residues. Germline assignment: CDR1 SNHLY and CDR2 FYNNEI. CDR3 sequence reads: CASKADFTDTQYF. CDR3 DNA: TGTGCCAGCAAAGCAGACTTCACAGATACGCAGTATTTT.

This clonotype was recorded many times. The rearrangement joins TRBV7-9 to TRBJ2-2; D not resolved. Trimming stripped 5 bases from V and 3 bases from J, with 16 bases between. The CDR3 runs 16 residues. CDR1 and CDR2 from the germline V gene are SEHNR and FQNEAQ (reference sequence). CDR3 sequence reads: CASSPVERSYTGELFF. CDR3 sequence (DNA): TGTGCCAGCAGCCCAGTGGAACGATCCTACACCGGGGAGCTGTTTTTT.

At least ten counts were recorded for this clonotype. The CDR3 protein is CASSQDSGLRYGYTF. For the CDR3, the DNA is TGTGCCAGCAGCCAAGATTCGGGGCTCCGGTATGGCTACACCTTC. This rearrangement joins TRBV3-1 to TRBJ1-2, with D perhaps TRBD1 (5 bases). Germline CDR1 LGHDT, CDR2 YNNKEL (reference sequence). With 0 bases removed from V and 5 bases from J, the gap between germline ends came to 13 bases. The CDR3 covers 15 residues.

Ten or more counts support this clonotype. The chain uses TRBV19 and TRBJ2-7; possible D gene TRBD1, 6 bases. Trimming removed 5 bases at V and 0 bases at J, with 8 bases between. The CDR3 extends over 13 amino acids. CDR1 LNHDA and CDR2 SQIVND come from the germline V gene (reference sequence). This CDR3 is CASSLDSSYEQYF. CDR3 bases: TGTGCCAGTAGTCTGGACAGCTCCTACGAGCAGTACTTC.

The CDR3 protein is CASSPGQIYGYTF. In DNA, the CDR3 is TGTGCCAGCAGTCCCGGACAAATCTATGGCTACACCTTC. This sequence joins TRBV6-2 or TRBV6-3 and TRBJ1-2, with D perhaps TRBD1 (5 bases). The germline V gene encodes CDR1 MNHEY and CDR2 SVGEGT. The CDR3 is made up of 13 amino acids. V dropped 5 bases and J dropped 4 bases, with 11 bases sitting between them.

This clonotype was observed many times. This sequence joins TRBV11-3 and TRBJ2-5; D is unclear. The germline CDR1 and CDR2 sequences are SGHNT and YENEEA. The CDR3 contains 13 residues. V lost 1 base, J lost 7 bases, and 10 bases lay in between. The CDR3 DNA reads TGTGCCAGCAGCTTAGTAGTGGATGGGACCCAGTACTTC. Amino acid sequence: CASSLVVDGTQYF.

At least ten counts were recorded for this clonotype. The gene calls are TRBV7-9 and TRBJ2-7; D is perhaps TRBD1 or TRBD2 (5 bases each). The V and J ends lost 4 bases and 0 bases respectively, with 13 bases between them. Germline V CDR1 and CDR2: SEHNR, FQNEAQ (reference sequence). CDR3 length: 15 amino acids. The CDR3 reads CASSSLGVSSYEQYF. DNA of the CDR3: TGTGCCAGCAGCTCCCTGGGGGTTAGCTCCTACGAGCAGTACTTC.